What follows describes a single TCR beta chain. Antigen specificity is unknown. CD45RO-negative CD8 cells positively selected for CCR7 made up the naive population, which excluded terminally differentiated effector memory CD45RA+ cells. These data originate in a study of shared clonotypes between healthy human individuals. About the study: A couple of female and a few male donors aged 18 to 49 were enrolled.

Study results and caveats: For naive CD4 cells, roughly 5.5% of clonotypes were shared across a handful of donors. Among donors, clonotype sharing was expected to be affected by sequencing depth. Naive subsets, compared against memory subsets, generally had larger estimated richness values.

TCRdb's copy holds only in-frame clones and misses some; the assay was immunoSEQ multiplex PCR. Of about 2 million clones in the sample, approximately 94% were seen once. Between the trimmed V and J ends, which lost 3 bases and 5 bases, there was a span of 11 bases. There are 15 residues in the CDR3. The germline CDR1 and CDR2 sequences are MNHEY and SMNVEV (reference sequence). This sequence was found in a man younger than 35 in good health. Specimen: naive CD8+ T cells sorted from blood. The genes are TRBV27 and TRBJ1-6; D remains ambiguous. CDR3 nucleotides: TGTGCCAGCAGTTTCGGGGAGTTTGATAATTCACCCCTCCACTTT. It codes for CASSFGEFDNSPLHF.